This TCR beta chain is from a study of molecular identifiers for immune sequencing clone quantification. Overall study results and limits: Effector cells kept over 97% of their molecules in clones above 20 RNA copies, while naive cells kept under 1% there.

For bulk TCR libraries, previously described methods and listed TCR primers were used. TCRdb re-derived calls from the PCR reads in MiXCR, one entry per CDR3 protein. The sample has some 590,000 distinct CDR3 sequences, about 25% seen once. On this clonotype itself: No antigen is known for it.

V was clipped by 4 bases and J by 2 bases, with 13 bases between them. Germline V gene sequence: CDR1 SGDLS, CDR2 YYNGEE. This CDR3 comprises 14 residues. The chain links TRBV9 to TRBJ2-7; D may match TRBD1 or TRBD2 (5 bases each). Sequenced sample: naive CD8+ T cells from blood, with Jurkat cell RNA spiked in. Subset indicated: FACS-sorted CD8+CD4-CCR7+CD45RA+ naive T cells. This clonotype was sampled from a human donor in good health. Some libraries in this study had Jurkat cell RNA spiked in. CDR3 bases: TGTGCCAGCAGCCCGGGACCCACCACCTACGAGCAGTACTTC. Amino acids: CASSPGPTTYEQYF.